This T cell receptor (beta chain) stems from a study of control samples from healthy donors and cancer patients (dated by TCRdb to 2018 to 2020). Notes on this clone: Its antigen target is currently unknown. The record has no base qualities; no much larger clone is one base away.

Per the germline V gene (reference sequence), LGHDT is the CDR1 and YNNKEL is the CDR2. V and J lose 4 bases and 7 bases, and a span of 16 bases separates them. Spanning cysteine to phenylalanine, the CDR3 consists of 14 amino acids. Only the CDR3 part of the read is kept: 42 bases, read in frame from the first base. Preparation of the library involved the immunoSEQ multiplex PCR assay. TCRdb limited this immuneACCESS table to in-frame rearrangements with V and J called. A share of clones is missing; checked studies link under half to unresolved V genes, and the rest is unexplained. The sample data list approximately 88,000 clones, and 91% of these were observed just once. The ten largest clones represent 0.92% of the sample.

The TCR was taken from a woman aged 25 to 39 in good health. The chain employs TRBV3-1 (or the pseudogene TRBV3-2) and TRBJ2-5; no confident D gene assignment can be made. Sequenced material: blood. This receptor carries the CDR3 CASSPVGVSRTQYF. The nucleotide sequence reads TGTGCCAGCAGCCCTGTAGGTGTAAGTAGGACCCAGTACTTC.